Only a few counts were recorded for the clone carrying this TCR beta chain. What it binds is unknown. V was pared by 1 base and J by 8 bases, with 8 bases between. This CDR3 is built from 13 residues. CDR1 is LGHDT, CDR2 YNNKEL, per germline (reference sequence). These data belong to a study of identical twins. TCRdb fed the 5' RACE reads into MiXCR, producing one record per CDR3 protein. Here the sample spans hundreds of thousands of distinct CDR3 sequences, over 8.5% being singletons. Study-level points and caveats: Low generation-probability sequences were in excess among twin-shared out-of-frame alpha sequences. Abundant beta clonotypes from cord blood bore fewer insertions; memory repertoires lacked this pattern. In beta out-of-frame sequences, the excess sharing between twins was weaker.

This sample also appeared in a second study, on yellow fever vaccine responses in identical twins. That work states: The authors reported partly convergent, partly personalized vaccine responses in identical twins.

The chain combines TRBV3-1 with TRBJ2-2; D unresolved. Sequencing input: PBMCs. This TCR derives from a woman aged 18 to 35 in good health. The CDR3 region has the DNA TGTGCCAGCAGCCAAGTCCCTCAAGGGGAGCTGTTTTTT. It codes for CASSQVPQGELFF.